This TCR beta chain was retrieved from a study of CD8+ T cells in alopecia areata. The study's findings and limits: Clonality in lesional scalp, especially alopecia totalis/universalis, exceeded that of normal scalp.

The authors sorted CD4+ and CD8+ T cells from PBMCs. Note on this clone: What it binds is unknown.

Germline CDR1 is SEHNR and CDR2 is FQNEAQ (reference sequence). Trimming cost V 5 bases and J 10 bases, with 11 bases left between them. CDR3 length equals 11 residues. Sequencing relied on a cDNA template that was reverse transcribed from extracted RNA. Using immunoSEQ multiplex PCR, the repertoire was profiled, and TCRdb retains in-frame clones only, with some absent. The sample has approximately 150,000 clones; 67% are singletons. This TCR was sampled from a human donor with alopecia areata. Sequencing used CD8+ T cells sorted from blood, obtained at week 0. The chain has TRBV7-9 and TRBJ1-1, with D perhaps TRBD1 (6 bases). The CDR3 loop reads CASSEIRGAFF. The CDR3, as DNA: TGTGCCAGCAGCGAAATCAGGGGAGCTTTCTTT.